The 22 T cell receptor beta chains below all came from one sample that was sequenced in a study of Ad26.COV2.S vaccination and SARS-CoV-2 variants. Treatment meaning: around 19 received Ad26.COV2.S at low or high dose, single or two shots; 5 received placebo; per-sample allocation not given. On day 63 after the first injection, vaccine and placebo recipients gave samples. TCRdb keeps only in-frame clones here, not all; method: immunoSEQ multiplex PCR. The table lists about 460,000 clones, 70% to 90% of them singletons. The sequenced sample was peripheral blood, obtained in a trial of Ad26.COV2.S vaccine versus placebo. The receptors shown here come from a person between 18 and 65 years old who received the Ad26.COV2.S COVID-19 vaccine or a placebo.

The CDR3 sequence: CASGGQGAFSPLHF. In DNA form, the CDR3 reads TGTGCCAGCGGCGGACAGGGGGCATTTTCACCCCTCCACTTT. V is TRBV6-5 and J is TRBJ1-6, with 11 bases matching TRBD1. This CDR3 contains 14 residues. CDR1 MNHEY and CDR2 SVGAGI come from the germline V gene. The J segment lost 9 bases and the V segment lost 8 bases, leaving 6 bases of the junction unmatched.

The gene calls are TRBV6-5 and TRBJ2-7, with D unresolved. CDR1 is MNHEY, CDR2 SVGAGI, per germline. This CDR3 region has 14 residues. V shed 0 bases and J shed 0 bases, with 6 bases lying between them. CDR3 bases: TGTGCCAGCAGTTACTCGCAGAGCTCCTACGAGCAGTACTTC. It specifies CASSYSQSSYEQYF.

The chain is built from TRBV11-2 and TRBJ2-5; 8 nucleotides match TRBD1. This CDR3 is 15 amino acids long. Germline V gene sequence: CDR1 SGHAT, CDR2 FQNNGV. V dropped 6 bases and J dropped 4; count of bases not matched to a gene: 10. The CDR3 sequence: CASRPHGQGVETQYF. Written as DNA, the CDR3 is TGTGCCAGCAGACCCCACGGACAGGGCGTAGAGACCCAGTACTTC.

V is TRBV7-2 and J is TRBJ2-7, with D uncertain. V was pared by 0 bases and J by 0 bases, with 9 bases between. The V gene's germline CDR1 is SGHTA and CDR2 FQGNSA. The CDR3 is 15 residues long. CDR3 sequence (DNA): TGTGCCAGCAGCTTAGCGGTGGAAAGCTCCTACGAGCAGTACTTC. It codes for CASSLAVESSYEQYF. Filled out from reference TRBV7-2 and TRBJ2-7, the complete variable domain reads GAGVSQSPSNKVTEKGKDVELRCDPISGHTALYWYRQSLGQGLEFLIYFQGNSAPDKSGLPSDRFSAERTGGSVSTLTIQRTQQEDSAVYLCASSLAVESSYEQYFGPGTRLTVT.

The chain carries TRBV4-3 and TRBJ1-1; TRBD1 might be the D (5 bases). V shed 1 base and J shed 1 base, with 13 bases lying between them. The CDR3 is 16 amino acids. Germline values: CDR1 LGHNA, CDR2 YSLEER. The CDR3 reads CASSQAGTNRNTEAFF. The CDR3 nucleotides read TGCGCCAGCAGCCAAGCGGGGACGAATCGGAACACTGAAGCTTTCTTT.

This chain uses TRBV30 with TRBJ2-3; D gene ambiguous. The CDR3 is made up of 11 amino acids. CDR1 and CDR2 (germline): GTSNPN, SVGIG (reference sequence). V lost 5 bases and J 7 bases, leaving 10 bases between the germline ends. CDR3 in DNA: TGTGCCTGGGGCCGCCATCATACGCAGTATTTT. As protein: CAWGRHHTQYF.

This clone has only one observation. The chain uses TRBV6-6 and TRBJ1-1; D is undetermined. Germline V gene lookup returns CDR1 MNHNY and CDR2 SVGAGI (reference sequence). This CDR3 spans 12 amino acids. The ends were cut back, 8 bases at V and 1 base at J, with 8 bases in the middle. CDR3 bases: TGTGCCAGCGGGGATAGGAACACTGAAGCTTTCTTT. It codes for CASGDRNTEAFF.

J is TRBJ1-2 and V is TRBV6-6; perhaps TRBD1 as D (5 bases). Looked up from germline, CDR1 is MNHNY and CDR2 is SVGAGI (reference sequence). CDR3 length equals 16 residues. The V end lost 5 bases, the J end lost 3 bases, and 19 bases lay between the germline ends. The CDR3 is CASSRFVGVSDYGYTF. For the CDR3, the DNA is TGTGCCAGCAGTCGATTTGTGGGGGTAAGCGACTATGGCTACACCTTC.

The genes are TRBV7-9 and TRBJ1-6, with a weak D call TRBD1 (5 bases). Germline CDR1 reads SEHNR; CDR2 reads FQNEAQ (reference sequence). V lost 5 bases and J lost 14, with 19 bases in between. The CDR3 spans 14 residues. CDR3 sequence (DNA): TGTGCCAGCAGCCCCCGGGACGGGGAGAGGGCCCTCCACTTT. Its translation: CASSPRDGERALHF.

V usage is TRBV15 and J usage is TRBJ2-1; D gene uncertain. Trimming cost V 3 bases and J 2 bases, with 8 bases left between them. The germline CDR1 and CDR2 sequences are LNHNV and YYDKDF (reference sequence). This CDR3 has 14 residues. CDR3 sequence reads: CATSSPLTYNEQFF. The CDR3 DNA is TGTGCCACCAGCAGCCCCTTGACCTACAATGAGCAGTTCTTC.

V and J are TRBV28 and TRBJ2-1; D gene unclear. There are 14 residues in the CDR3. Germline V gene lookup returns CDR1 MDHEN and CDR2 SYDVKM. Trimming pared 4 bases from V and 6 bases from J, leaving 13 bases between. CDR3 DNA: TGTGCCAGCAGTTCACACCCAAGCCCCAATGAGCAGTTCTTC. This gives the protein CASSSHPSPNEQFF.

The CDR3 here is CASRTEINSPLHF. Written as DNA, the CDR3 is TGTGCCAGCAGGACGGAAATTAATTCACCCCTCCACTTT. This sequence joins TRBV2 and TRBJ1-6; D is unresolved. The germline CDR1 and CDR2 sequences are SNHLY and FYNNEI. Between the trimmed V and J ends, which lost 6 bases and 6 bases, there was a span of 9 bases. The CDR3 length is 13 residues.

This clone was seen a single time. The chain employs TRBV7-9 and TRBJ1-2, with TRBD1 matching over 7 bases. In germline, CDR1 is SEHNR, CDR2 FQNEAQ (reference sequence). V shed 1 base and J 7 bases; nucleotides not matched to a gene: 9. CDR3 size: 15 residues. CDR3 in DNA: TGTGCCAGCAGCTTAGTGGAACAGGGGAGTCGTGGCTACACCTTC. Protein: CASSLVEQGSRGYTF.

The chain employs TRBV9 and TRBJ2-2, with TRBD2 as a possible D gene (5 bases). The length of the CDR3 is 16 residues. V lost 3 bases and J 0 bases, leaving 12 bases between the germline ends. Germline CDR1 reads SGDLS; CDR2 reads YYNGEE. The DNA of the CDR3 is TGTGCCAGCAGCGCCGCTAGCTCGCCGAACACCGGGGAGCTGTTTTTT. It encodes CASSAASSPNTGELFF.

The chain combines TRBV4-3 with TRBJ1-1; D is uncertain. CDR3 length: 13 residues. V was pared by 4 bases and J by 5 bases, with 11 bases between. Germline V gene data show CDR1 as LGHNA and CDR2 as YSLEER. The CDR3 nucleotides read TGCGCCAGCAGCCTTTCGGTATCTACTGAAGCTTTCTTT. Protein product: CASSLSVSTEAFF.

The J gene is TRBJ2-7, the V gene TRBV5-1; the match to TRBD1 covers 7 bases. After removal of 4 bases from V and 2 bases from J, the junction contained 6 bases not matched to a gene. CDR1 and CDR2 (germline): SGHRS, YFSETQ. CDR3 size: 14 residues. CDR3 nucleotide sequence: TGCGCCAGCAGCCAGAGGGACAGACCCTACGAGCAGTACTTC. This translates into CASSQRDRPYEQYF.

The chain uses TRBV19 and TRBJ2-7, with TRBD2 matching over 11 bases. J lost 2 bases, V lost 7 bases, and 7 bases had no gene match. The CDR3 runs 15 residues. The germline V gene encodes CDR1 LNHDA and CDR2 SQIVND (reference sequence). CDR3 loop: CASKWGLAETYEQYF. The CDR3 DNA follows: TGTGCCAGTAAGTGGGGACTAGCGGAGACCTACGAGCAGTACTTC.

The chain recombines TRBV5-1 with TRBJ1-1; D call uncertain. Germline V gene data show CDR1 as SGHRS and CDR2 as YFSETQ. The CDR3 runs to 15 residues. With 2 bases removed from V and 5 bases from J, the gap between germline ends came to 16 bases. The CDR3 DNA reads TGCGCCAGCAGCTTCGAATTTTTAGGCAAGACTGAAGCTTTCTTT. Translation: CASSFEFLGKTEAFF.

V is TRBV29-1 and J is TRBJ1-2; 8 bases are shared with TRBD1. CDR3 size: 13 residues. Germline CDR1 is SQVTM and CDR2 is ANQGSEA. With V trimmed by 6 bases and J by 7 bases, 10 bases remained unmatched. DNA for the CDR3: TGCAGCGTCCTAATTCGACAGGGGCTTGGCTACACCTTC. Translating it yields CSVLIRQGLGYTF.

The chain joins TRBV18 to TRBJ2-5, with 7 positions matching TRBD1. Germline V gene sequence: CDR1 KGHSH, CDR2 LQKENI. V was clipped by 3 bases and J by 1 base; unmatched bases: 8. This CDR3 has 16 amino acids. The CDR3 region has the DNA TGTGCCAGCTCACCGTTTCAGGGACAGCTCCAAGAGACCCAGTACTTC. This translates into CASSPFQGQLQETQYF.

The chain carries TRBV19 and TRBJ1-1; D not resolved. V was clipped by 3 bases and J by 1 base, with 9 bases between them. Looked up from germline, CDR1 is LNHDA and CDR2 is SQIVND (reference sequence). This CDR3 contains 14 residues. In DNA, the CDR3 is TGTGCCAGTAGTATCGGCAGACAGAACACTGAAGCTTTCTTT. Translated, it gives CASSIGRQNTEAFF.

The chain carries TRBV7-9 and TRBJ1-4; D unclear. This CDR3 has 16 residues. Germline V gene data show CDR1 as SEHNR and CDR2 as FQNEAQ (reference sequence). Trimming stripped 3 bases from V and 0 bases from J, with 11 bases between. The DNA for the CDR3 is TGTGCCAGCAGCTTCCTACAGACTTCAACTAATGAAAAACTGTTTTTT. Translation gives CASSFLQTSTNEKLFF.